Listed below are T cell receptor beta chains from one sample, sequenced in a study of shared clonotypes between healthy human individuals. Measured with immunoSEQ multiplex PCR; TCRdb has only the in-frame clones, and not every one. The sample lists about 1.4 million clones, approximately 96% occurring once. The sample comprised naive CD4+ T cells sorted from blood. Receptors were obtained from a man aged 25 to 40 in good health. CDR3s include the opening cysteine and the closing phenylalanine or tryptophan. A D gene is named only where the DNA matches it firmly.

D: .
V: TRBV28
J: TRBJ2-5
CDR3: CASSPGGRETQYF
DNA: TGTGCCAGCAGTCCAGGGGGGCGGGAGACCCAGTACTTC

D: .
V: TRBV18
J: TRBJ2-5
CDR3: CASSPYVETQYF
DNA: TGTGCCAGCTCACCCTACGTGGAGACCCAGTACTTC

D: .
V: TRBV29-1
J: TRBJ1-3
CDR3: CSAKDLGNTIYF
DNA: TGCAGCGCTAAGGATCTTGGAAACACCATATATTTT

D: .
V: TRBV28
J: TRBJ2-1
CDR3: CASRDNEQFF
DNA: TGTGCCAGCCGTGACAATGAGCAGTTCTTC

D: TRBD2
V: TRBV28
J: TRBJ2-1
CDR3: CASSTQREGPYNEQFF
DNA: TGTGCCAGCAGTACCCAGCGGGAGGGGCCCTACAATGAGCAGTTCTTC

D: .
V: TRBV2
J: TRBJ1-1
CDR3: CASSGGVDTEAFF
DNA: TGTGCCAGCAGTGGGGGGGTTGACACTGAAGCTTTCTTT

D: TRBD2
V: TRBV29-1
J: TRBJ2-1
CDR3: CSVEGLAGGSSYNEQFF
DNA: TGCAGCGTTGAAGGGCTAGCGGGAGGTAGCTCCTACAATGAGCAGTTCTTC

D: .
V: TRBV2
J: TRBJ2-5
CDR3: CASSGPGRETQYF
DNA: TGTGCCAGCAGTGGCCCAGGTAGAGAGACCCAGTACTTC

D: TRBD2
V: TRBV2
J: TRBJ2-1
CDR3: CATREGLEQFF
DNA: TGTGCCACTAGAGAGGGACTAGAGCAGTTCTTC

D: .
V: TRBV6-1
J: TRBJ1-3
CDR3: CATSRAPISGNTIYF
DNA: TGTGCCACCTCCAGGGCCCCAATCTCTGGAAACACCATATATTTT

D: .
V: TRBV18
J: TRBJ1-2
CDR3: CASSPSGGERGYTF
DNA: TGTGCCAGCTCACCGTCTGGGGGCGAACGGGGCTACACCTTC

D: TRBD2
V: TRBV7-8
J: TRBJ2-3
CDR3: CASSLARVGLAGGPEDTQYF
DNA: TGTGCCAGCAGCTTAGCAAGGGTGGGACTAGCGGGAGGCCCTGAAGATACGCAGTATTTT

D: .
V: TRBV9
J: TRBJ2-1
CDR3: CASSVDFHEQFF
DNA: TGTGCCAGCAGCGTAGATTTTCATGAGCAGTTCTTC

D: .
V: TRBV11-2
J: TRBJ1-1
CDR3: CASNRALNTEAFF
DNA: TGTGCCAGCAATCGGGCATTGAACACTGAAGCTTTCTTT

D: .
V: TRBV5-5
J: TRBJ1-1
CDR3: CASSLKANTEAFF
DNA: TGTGCCAGCAGCTTGAAAGCGAACACTGAAGCTTTCTTT